This T cell receptor beta chain was captured in a study of T cells in localized non-small cell lung cancer. Only in-frame clones appear in the TCRdb table, and some are missing; sequencing was by immunoSEQ multiplex PCR. Here the sample spans fewer than 35,000 clones, 90% to 95% being singletons. Germline values: CDR1 SGDLS, CDR2 YYNGEE. Trimming left V 2 bases short and J 0 bases short, with 5 bases between. This CDR3 region has 13 residues. The source is a woman aged 40 to 75 with stage I lung adenocarcinoma. V and J are TRBV9 and TRBJ1-1; D is uncertain. The specimen was peripheral blood, collected before any cancer treatment. Here the CDR3 reads CASSVDLNTEAFF. In DNA form, the CDR3 reads TGTGCCAGCAGCGTCGATTTGAACACTGAAGCTTTCTTT.